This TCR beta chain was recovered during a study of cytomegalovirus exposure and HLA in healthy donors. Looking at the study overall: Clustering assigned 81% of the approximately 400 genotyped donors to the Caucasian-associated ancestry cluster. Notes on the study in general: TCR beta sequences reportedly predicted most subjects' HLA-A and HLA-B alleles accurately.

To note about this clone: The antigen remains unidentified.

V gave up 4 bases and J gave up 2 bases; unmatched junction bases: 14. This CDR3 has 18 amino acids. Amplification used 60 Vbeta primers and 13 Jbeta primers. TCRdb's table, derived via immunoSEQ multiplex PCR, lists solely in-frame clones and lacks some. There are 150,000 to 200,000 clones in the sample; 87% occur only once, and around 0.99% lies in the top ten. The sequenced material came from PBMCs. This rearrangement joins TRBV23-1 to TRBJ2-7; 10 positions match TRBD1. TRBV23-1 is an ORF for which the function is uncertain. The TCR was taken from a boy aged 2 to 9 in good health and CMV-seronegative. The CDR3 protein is CASSPLGQGGKSTYEQYF. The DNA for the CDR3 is TGCGCCAGCAGTCCGCTTGGACAGGGGGGCAAATCAACCTACGAGCAGTACTTC.